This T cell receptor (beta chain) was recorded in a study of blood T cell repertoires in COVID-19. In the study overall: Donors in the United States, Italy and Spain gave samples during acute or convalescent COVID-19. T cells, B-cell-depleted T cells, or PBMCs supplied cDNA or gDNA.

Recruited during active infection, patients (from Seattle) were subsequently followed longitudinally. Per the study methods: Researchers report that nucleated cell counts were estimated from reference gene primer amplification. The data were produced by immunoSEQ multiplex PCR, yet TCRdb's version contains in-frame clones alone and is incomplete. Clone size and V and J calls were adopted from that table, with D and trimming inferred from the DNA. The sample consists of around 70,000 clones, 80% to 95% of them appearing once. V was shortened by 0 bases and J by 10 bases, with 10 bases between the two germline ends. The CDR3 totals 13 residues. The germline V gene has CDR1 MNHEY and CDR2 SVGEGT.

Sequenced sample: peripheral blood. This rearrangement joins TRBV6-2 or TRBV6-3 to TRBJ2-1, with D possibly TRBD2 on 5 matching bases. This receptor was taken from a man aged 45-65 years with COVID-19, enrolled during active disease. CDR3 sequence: CASSYSGVNEQFF. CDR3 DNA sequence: TGTGCCAGCAGTTACTCCGGGGTTAACGAGCAGTTCTTC.